This T cell receptor beta chain was sequenced for a study of shared clonotypes between healthy human individuals. This CDR3 region has 19 residues. The V gene's germline CDR1 is SGDLS and CDR2 YYNGEE. V lost 0 bases and J lost 3; bases outside the gene matches: 9. Methods used by the authors: For the immunoSEQ data, sequences were junction-only without quality scores, so filtering differed. Produced via immunoSEQ multiplex PCR; TCRdb's table is partial and in-frame only. The DNA was the basis for D and trimming; V, J and clone size are from that table. The sample contains about 470,000 clones, around 79% of which appear only once.

The chain recombines TRBV9 with TRBJ2-5; 15 bases map to TRBD2. What was sequenced was PBMCs. This receptor was obtained from a woman aged 40 to 55 in good health. Some clones in this sample may be carry-over from other donors' samples. This CDR3 is CASSVAGLAGGFGEETQYF. CDR3 nucleotide sequence: TGTGCCAGCAGCGTAGCCGGACTAGCGGGAGGGTTTGGAGAAGAGACCCAGTACTTC.